This TCR beta chain was profiled in a study of cytomegalovirus exposure and HLA in healthy donors. Study overall: The 100 million to 140 million unique TCR beta sequences, from approximately 170 million T cells, were found by an earlier analysis. Study-level findings and limits: Earlier analysis looked at TCR beta V segments, and most were productive about 87% or about 30% of the time. Specificity for CMV antigens was confirmed in vitro for a few of the CMV-associated chains. Among donors in an Asian-associated ancestry cluster, a later analysis reportedly found fewer N-insertions than the roughly 680-donor mean.

The CDR3 has 16 residues. Germline-derived CDR1 and CDR2 are MNHNY and SVGAGI (reference sequence). V was pared by 6 bases and J by 1 base, with 6 bases of the junction left unmatched. The PCR was carried out with 60 Vbeta primers and 13 Jbeta primers. Only in-frame clones appear in the TCRdb table, and some are missing; sequencing was by immunoSEQ multiplex PCR. This table holds some 120,000 clones, roughly 80% found once. Notes on this clone: Its target is not known.

This TCR derives from a woman in her forties in good health and CMV-seronegative. The V call is TRBV6-6, the J call TRBJ2-5; 12 bases agree with TRBD1. The sample was PBMCs. The DNA of the CDR3 is TGTGCCAGCAGAAGCGGGACAGGGGGCCGCCAAGAGACCCAGTACTTC. Translating it yields CASRSGTGGRQETQYF.